This TCR beta chain was recorded in a study of cytomegalovirus exposure and HLA in healthy donors. The CDR3 runs to 15 residues. Trimming stripped 4 bases from V and 2 bases from J, with 13 bases between. Looked up from germline, CDR1 is SGHRS and CDR2 is YFSETQ. The PCR contained 60 Vbeta and 13 Jbeta primers. Generated by immunoSEQ multiplex PCR, the TCRdb table keeps only in-frame clones and is missing some. In the table there are 120,000 or so clones, approximately 72% of which are singletons. The chain links TRBV5-1 to TRBJ2-1; a weak D match, TRBD2 (6 bases). This clonotype was obtained from a woman aged 50 to 60 in good health and CMV-seropositive. The specimen sequenced was PBMCs. As DNA, the CDR3 is TGCGCCAGCAGCCCCATGCGGGGCACCTACAATGAGCAGTTCTTC. Translating gives CASSPMRGTYNEQFF.